The clone carrying this T cell receptor beta chain came up a few times. The antigen remains unidentified. The data stem from a study of T cell repertoires in cytomegalovirus infection. The wider study: Carrying CMV and the relevant HLA type showed in public TCR beta signatures.

Study-wide results and limits: CMV-specific HLA-C-restricted TCR beta clonotypes dominated the ex vivo response. Carriers of CMV plus the relevant HLA were identified by cumulative public TCR beta family frequency.

Via MiXCR, TCRdb re-called the reads, giving one row per CDR3 protein. The sample contains 450,000 to 550,000 distinct CDR3 sequences, under 45% of which appear only once. This TCR derives from a human donor in good health (CMV status not recorded). Some clones in this sample may be carry-over from other donors' samples. Sequences were derived from cultured PBMCs, sampled from culture after CMV antigen stimulation.

The CDR3 DNA is TGTGCCAGCAGCTACCGTAGCAATAGCAATCAGCCCCAGCATTTT. Its protein product is CASSYRSNSNQPQHF. The chain recombines TRBV7-2 with TRBJ1-5; no clear D gene. V dropped 4 bases and J dropped 0 bases, with 10 bases sitting between them. Germline CDR1 and CDR2: SGHTA and FQGNSA. This CDR3 is built from 15 residues.